This entry describes one T cell receptor beta chain. Its specificity is not known. Use of 60 Vbeta and 13 Jbeta primers characterized the PCR. Assay used: immunoSEQ multiplex PCR; TCRdb lists only in-frame clones, some missing. The sample comprises over 100,000 clones, about 76% of which are singletons, and around 7.7% rests with the top ten. The sample originates from a study of cytomegalovirus exposure and HLA in healthy donors. Study-level background: Inside one of the first data releases sat roughly 80 million unique TCRs taken from HLA-typed donors. Study findings and constraints: Later analysis placed DRB1 highest and HLA-C lowest in TCR association rates, which differed by HLA locus. Other equally common chains were less clonally expanded than HLA-associated TCR beta chains, a later analysis showed.

Germline trimming cut 3 bases from V and 4 bases from J; bases unmatched to any gene: 3. The CDR3 runs 15 residues. CDR1 is LNHNV, CDR2 YYDKDF, per germline (reference sequence). The chain uses TRBV15 and TRBJ1-4, with 9 bases identical to TRBD1. Sequences were obtained from PBMCs. The sequence came from a man aged 35 to 55 in good health and CMV-seronegative. In DNA form, the CDR3 reads TGTGCCACCAGCAGCCGGGACAGGGTTAATGAAAAACTGTTTTTT. It is translated as CATSSRDRVNEKLFF.